What follows is one TCR beta chain and its context. Its binding antigen is unknown. One base away there is no much larger clone; base qualities are not given. The time point label, as the study defines it: about 25 weeks on oral tofacitinib. What this sample's treatment or condition label stands for: oral pan-JAK inhibitor, 5-10 mg twice daily. Lesional scalp punch biopsies and peripheral blood were collected from alopecia areata patients. Human scalp biopsies were immediately fixed in PAXgene tissue containers. This specimen comes from a study of CD8+ T cells in alopecia areata (dated by TCRdb to the late 2010s). About the study as a whole: The treated patients took part in an open-label pilot trial in which moderate-to-severe alopecia areata was treated with oral tofacitinib at 5 to 10 mg twice daily. RNA was obtained with the PAXgene miRNA kit for fixed scalp, the miRNeasy kit for PBMCs, and the RNeasy kit for mouse skin. The study used high-throughput TCRbeta sequencing to examine T cell clonal expansion in alopecia areata, in both the C3H/HeJ mouse model and human patients. Clonality in the scalp was compared among normal scalp (n=4), patchy alopecia areata scalp (n=8), and alopecia totalis/universalis scalp (n=8). In humans, TCRbeta sequencing was performed on scalp tissue and on sorted CD4+ and CD8+ peripheral blood T cells from healthy controls and from patients with patchy or totalis/universalis alopecia areata. Disease severity in treated patients was measured with the SALT score, which quantifies the percentage of affected scalp surface area. Amplification of TCRbeta CDR3 regions was done by immunoSEQ multiplex PCR using 35 Vbeta forward primers and 13 Jbeta reverse primers. Tofacitinib was administered for 6 to 18 months, and 6 months of follow-up off drug were then conducted to assess delayed response and recurrence. Patients on tofacitinib were biopsied at baseline and after 4 and 24 weeks of treatment, and several of the patients also had a later scalp biopsy. The full study reports these points: Tofacitinib significantly lowered scalp clonality and the number of expanded CD8+ clones among the top 100 scalp clones. Because the treated cohort was small and included a single nonresponder, larger studies are needed to assess links between baseline CD8+ expansion and response. During tofacitinib treatment, many expanded lesional clones stuck around in both scalp and blood, and this persistence may partly explain why relapse happens after treatment is stopped. Scalp TCR repertoire analysis is complicated because resident alphabeta T cells in normal human skin are also sequenced, whereas mouse skin is dominated by gammadelta T cells. TCR sequences shared between patients were less clear than in mice, possibly partly because of HLA diversity in the patient population. Compared with normal scalp, lesional scalp had higher clonality and more expanded CD8+ clones, particularly in alopecia totalis/universalis, a pattern that suggests antigenic drive.

Library preparation employed the immunoSEQ multiplex PCR assay. To provide template for TCR sequencing, every sample had RNA extracted and reverse transcribed into cDNA. SuperScript III was used to make first-strand cDNA, primed with a 2:1 mix of oligo-dT and random hexamers. A synthetic immune receptor repertoire was used to measure amplification bias, and any remaining bias was corrected computationally. Per the original workflow: After raw reads were preprocessed to remove errors, the CDR3 was defined following IMGT conventions as running from the conserved cysteine to phenylalanine. Clonality was computed by normalizing Shannon entropy by log2 of the number of productive unique TCRs and subtracting the result from 1. Scalp TCRbeta sequences were cross-referenced with sorted blood CD4 and CD8 repertoires so that the CD4 or CD8 identity of scalp clones could be inferred. This immuneACCESS table, as held by TCRdb, lists in-frame sequences with V and J called but not all clones. Of the missing ones, under half trace to an unresolved V gene in checked studies; the others have no known cause. V and J calls and clone size come straight from that table; D and trimming were deduced from the DNA. This sample lists 3,500 or so clones; 65% to 75% were detected once. Under 8% of the sample rests with the top ten.

V is cut by 5 bases and J by 2 bases, and the space between the germline ends is 17 bases. The CDR1 and CDR2 encoded by the germline V gene are SGHVS and FNYEAQ. Taken from cysteine to phenylalanine, the CDR3 has 16 residues. The CDR3 DNA has 48 bases and is translated from base 1. This TCR derives from a human donor with alopecia areata. The sample consisted of skin, taken at week 24, from a patient treated with tofacitinib. This sequence uses TRBV7-6 and TRBJ2-3, with a weak D call of TRBD2 (5 bases match). Here is the DNA: TGTGCCAGCAGCCCAGCCCAAACTAGGAACACAGATACGCAGTATTTT. It translates to CASSPAQTRNTDTQYF.